This T cell receptor (beta chain) appears in the sequencing data of a study of T cells in Graves' hyperthyroidism and ophthalmopathy. Findings and limits, study-wide: Most thyroid-expanded clonotypes above 0.001 were also found in blood.

V dropped 6 bases and J dropped 5 bases, with 13 bases sitting between them. The CDR3 runs 14 residues. Lactation, pregnancy, other autoimmune disease or uncontrolled infection led to exclusion of patients. Each diagnosis drew on symptoms, thyroxine, TRAb, thyroid ultrasound and orbital computed tomography findings. This clonotype was observed a handful of times. Antigen unknown. The source material, RNA transcripts, was used to amplify TCR beta CDR3 regions. A first-round RT-PCR of the TCR CDR3 used the HTBI primer set. A single record per CDR3 protein comes from TCRdb applying MiXCR to the multiplex PCR reads. Among 450,000 to 550,000 distinct CDR3 sequences listed, approximately 24% were seen once.

This TCR derives from a woman aged 25 to 39 with Graves' ophthalmopathy. The gene calls are TRBV12-3 or TRBV12-4 and TRBJ2-2; the D gene could be TRBD1 or TRBD2 (5 bases each). Sequenced material: blood. The CDR3 sequence: CASRRSEGTGELFF. The CDR3, as DNA: TGTGCCAGCAGAAGGTCCGAGGGGACCGGGGAGCTGTTTTTT.